Below, one T cell receptor beta chain is given with its context. The entry originates in a study of OX40 agonist ivuxolimab in advanced cancers. Assay used: immunoSEQ multiplex PCR; TCRdb lists only in-frame clones, some missing. The sample records more than 50,000 clones, about four fifths being singletons. The CDR3 has 15 residues. J was trimmed by 7 bases and V by 5 bases; bases with no gene match: 12. Germline CDR1 is SGHAT and CDR2 is FQNNGV. The rearrangement joins TRBV11-2 to TRBJ1-1; 8 bases match TRBD1. The clonotype comes from an adult with an advanced solid tumor such as melanoma, head and neck, liver or kidney cancer. The sample in question was CD4+ or CD8+ T cells sorted from blood, obtained in a trial of the OX40 agonist ivuxolimab. DNA of the CDR3: TGTGCCAGCAGCCTCGGACAGGGAGACTGGGATGAAGCTTTCTTT. It yields the protein CASSLGQGDWDEAFF.